This passage covers 22 T cell receptor beta chains from one sample sequenced in a study of blood T cell repertoires in COVID-19. Data came from immunoSEQ multiplex PCR; TCRdb stores just in-frame clones and leaves some out. This sample has roughly 250,000 clones, with approximately 90% found just once. The sequenced sample consisted of PBMCs or T cells enriched from blood (not recorded which). The receptor source for this set is a middle-aged man who had recovered from COVID-19.

V gene TRBV12-2 combines with J gene TRBJ1-1. TRBV12-2 is an annotated pseudogene. The CDR3 covers 15 residues. The chain's CDR3 is CASRLAPPGGTEAFF. The CDR3 bases are TGTGCAAGTCGCTTAGCGCCCCCGGGTGGCACTGAAGCTTTCTTT.

V usage is TRBV28 and J usage is TRBJ2-7, with TRBD1 matching 9 bases. This CDR3 comprises 15 residues. Per germline, CDR1 MDHEN and CDR2 SYDVKM. Trimming at V came to 6 bases and at J to 5 bases, leaving 11 bases not matched to a gene. The CDR3, as DNA: TGTGCCAGCAGCCCCCCGGGACAGGGAAAACACGAGCAGTACTTC. Amino acids: CASSPPGQGKHEQYF. The full variable domain, completed using reference TRBV28 and TRBJ2-7, is DVKVTQSSRYLVKRTGEKVFLECVQDMDHENMFWYRQDPGLGLRLIYFSYDVKMKEKGDIPEGYSVSREKKERFSLILESASTNQTSMYLCASSPPGQGKHEQYFGPGTRLTVT.

The genes are TRBV27 and TRBJ2-7, with D maybe TRBD1 (6 bases). The length of the CDR3 is 12 residues. The germline gives CDR1 MNHEY, CDR2 SMNVEV (reference sequence). With 4 bases removed from V and 13 bases from J, the gap between germline ends came to 17 bases. The CDR3 DNA reads as TGTGCCAGCAGTTCGGGACACAATAAAGTATACTTC. It translates to CASSSGHNKVYF.

V is TRBV16 and J is TRBJ2-3, with 14 bases lining up with TRBD2. Trimming took 0 bases from V and 4 from J; bases not matched to a gene: 3. The germline CDR1 and CDR2 sequences are KGHSY and FQNENV. The CDR3 has 17 residues. The DNA of the CDR3 is TGTGCCAGCAGCCAATCGGGGACTAGCGGGGGTCCAGATACGCAGTATTTT. Amino acid sequence: CASSQSGTSGGPDTQYF.

The J gene is TRBJ2-7, the V gene TRBV19, with 9 bases lining up with TRBD1. The germline V gene encodes CDR1 LNHDA and CDR2 SQIVND (reference sequence). Trimming at V came to 2 bases and at J to 0 bases, leaving 5 bases not matched to a gene. The CDR3 runs 16 residues. CDR3 amino acids: CASSIRPGQGSYEQYF. The CDR3 DNA is TGTGCCAGTAGTATAAGGCCGGGACAGGGCTCCTACGAGCAGTACTTC.

This clone is a singleton in its sample. This rearrangement joins TRBV6-5 to TRBJ1-4, with D perhaps TRBD1 (6 bases). CDR3 size: 14 residues. Germline V gives CDR1 MNHEY, CDR2 SVGAGI. Trimming cost V 4 bases and J 6 bases, with 12 bases left between them. The CDR3 is CASSLNREYEKLFF. CDR3 coding DNA: TGTGCCAGCAGTTTGAACAGGGAATATGAAAAACTGTTTTTT.

The chain recombines TRBV7-9 with TRBJ2-7; possible D gene TRBD1, 5 bases. Trimming removed 1 base from V and 5 bases from J, with 15 bases in between. Looked up from germline, CDR1 is SEHNR and CDR2 is FQNEAQ (reference sequence). The length of the CDR3 is 15 residues. In nucleotides, the CDR3 is TGTGCCAGCAGCTTAGATGGGGCAGTAGGCCACGAGCAGTACTTC. The encoded protein is CASSLDGAVGHEQYF.

For the CDR3, the DNA is TGTGCCAGTAGACAGGGGGCGAGGTACGAGCAGTACTTC. It specifies CASRQGARYEQYF. The rearrangement joins TRBV6-5 to TRBJ2-7, with 10 nucleotides matching TRBD1. This CDR3 region has 13 residues. V trimming: 9 bases; J trimming: 4 bases; junction bases outside the gene matches: 6. Germline values: CDR1 MNHEY, CDR2 SVGAGI.

This clone showed up just a few times. Within the sample, other DNA sequences also encode this same CDR3. The rearrangement uses TRBV5-1 and TRBJ1-5; perhaps TRBD1 as D (6 bases). Germline assignment: CDR1 SGHRS and CDR2 YFSETQ. Trimming left V 0 bases short and J 4 bases short, with 11 bases between. The CDR3 is 15 amino acids. CDR3 coding DNA: TGCGCCAGCAGCTTGGGTACAGGGAGAAATCAGCCCCAGCATTTT. This encodes CASSLGTGRNQPQHF.

The chain recombines TRBV18 with TRBJ1-1; 11 bases map to TRBD1. The CDR3 has 15 amino acids. Germline CDR1 and CDR2: KGHSH and LQKENI. J lost 3 bases, V lost 1 base, and 1 base had no gene match. This chain's CDR3 is CASSPRDRGDTEAFF. Here the CDR3 DNA reads TGTGCCAGCTCACCACGGGACAGGGGGGACACTGAAGCTTTCTTT.

The chain has TRBV2 and TRBJ1-5; 7 bases are a match to TRBD1. Losses at the gene ends were 5 bases for V and 6 bases for J; bases not matched to a gene: 10. The CDR3 length is 15 residues. Per the germline V gene, CDR1 is SNHLY and CDR2 is FYNNEI. CDR3 nucleotide sequence: TGTGCCAGCAGTCCGCAGGGGGTGGTTGGTCAGCCCCAGCATTTT. Amino acids: CASSPQGVVGQPQHF.

This chain uses TRBV18 with TRBJ2-2; D is ambiguous. Deletions cut 6 bases from V and 0 bases from J, with 8 bases between. CDR1 KGHSH and CDR2 LQKENI come from the germline V gene. The CDR3 is made up of 14 amino acids. The DNA for the CDR3 is TGTGCCAGCTCCCCGGTGGCGAACACCGGGGAGCTGTTTTTT. Translated: CASSPVANTGELFF.

This clone was found once. The rearrangement links TRBV24-1 to TRBJ2-1, with TRBD1 matching over 9 bases. V lost 8 bases to trimming and J lost 6 bases; unmatched junction nucleotides: 10. The CDR3 is 15 residues long. Germline CDR1 KGHDR, CDR2 SFDVKD. The CDR3 DNA reads as TGTGCCACCACTCGCGGGACAGGGACGGTCAATGAGCAGTTCTTC. Protein: CATTRGTGTVNEQFF.

This chain uses TRBV3-1 (or the pseudogene TRBV3-2) with TRBJ2-7; 8 nucleotides align to TRBD2. This CDR3 has 14 amino acids. Germline V CDR1 and CDR2: LGHDT, YNNKEL (reference sequence). V dropped 4 bases and J dropped 7; count of bases not matched to a gene: 9. In DNA form, the CDR3 reads TGTGCCAGCAGCCCGTCAGCGGGGGTTGGTGAGCAGTACTTC. Protein product: CASSPSAGVGEQYF.

The chain has TRBV25-1 and TRBJ1-2; no clear D gene. CDR1 and CDR2 (germline): MGHDK, SYGVNS. V shed 7 bases and J shed 0 bases, with 15 bases lying between them. CDR3 length equals 15 residues. CDR3 coding DNA: TGTGCCAGCACCCCTTCGGGGATTACTAACTATGGCTACACCTTC. Translation gives CASTPSGITNYGYTF.

The chain is built from TRBV11-2 and TRBJ2-1, with TRBD2 matching 12 bases. V shed 5 bases and J 0 bases; nucleotides not matched to a gene: 11. The CDR3 runs 19 residues. The germline V gene has CDR1 SGHAT and CDR2 FQNNGV. The CDR3 spells CASSPLAGGQRSSYNEQFF. The CDR3 region has the DNA TGTGCCAGCAGCCCACTAGCGGGAGGACAACGGAGCTCCTACAATGAGCAGTTCTTC.

This rearrangement joins TRBV18 to TRBJ2-3; 8 nucleotides agree with TRBD1. The germline CDR1 and CDR2 sequences are KGHSH and LQKENI. CDR3 size: 17 residues. V dropped 1 base and J dropped 1; count of bases not matched to a gene: 7. The CDR3 spells CASSPRVGGQGTDTQYF. CDR3 in DNA: TGTGCCAGCTCACCACGGGTAGGGGGACAGGGCACAGATACGCAGTATTTT.

This chain joins TRBV6-4 and TRBJ2-5, with 9 bases fitting TRBD1. The CDR3 is 16 amino acids. CDR1 and CDR2 from the germline V gene are MRHNA and SNTAGT. V lost 2 bases to trimming and J lost 4 bases; unmatched junction nucleotides: 8. CDR3 loop: CASSDPPDRGGETQYF. CDR3 DNA: TGTGCCAGCAGTGACCCACCGGACAGGGGCGGAGAGACCCAGTACTTC.

This chain joins TRBV29-1 and TRBJ1-3; TRBD1 is a possible D gene (6 bases). This CDR3 contains 13 residues. Trimming shortened V by 6 bases and J by 0 bases, and 9 bases separated the two germline ends. Per germline, CDR1 SQVTM and CDR2 ANQGSEA. CDR3 in amino acids: CSVRTVSGNTIYF. Written as DNA, the CDR3 is TGCAGCGTAAGGACAGTCTCTGGAAACACCATATATTTT.

The CDR3 protein is CASSLPDRASPLHF. CDR3 in DNA: TGTGCCAGCAGCTTACCCGACAGGGCTTCACCCCTCCACTTT. The chain joins TRBV7-9 to TRBJ1-6, with 7 bases matching TRBD1. Germline loops: CDR1 SEHNR, CDR2 FQNEAQ (reference sequence). V shed 2 bases and J 9 bases; nucleotides not matched to a gene: 4. The CDR3 contains 14 residues.

The CDR3: CASSQVAVSGNTIYF. The CDR3 nucleotides are TGCGCCAGCAGCCAAGTGGCGGTATCTGGAAACACCATATATTTT. The chain carries TRBV4-1 and TRBJ1-3, with D uncertain. Germline V gene sequence: CDR1 MGHRA, CDR2 YSYEKL. V was trimmed by 1 base and J by 1 base, leaving 8 bases between them. This CDR3 is 15 amino acids long.

The chain recombines TRBV24-1 with TRBJ2-5, with 9 bases aligning to TRBD1. The ends lost 1 base at V and 3 bases at J; junction bases unmatched: 2. CDR1 and CDR2 (germline): KGHDR, SFDVKD. There are 15 residues in the CDR3. In DNA, the CDR3 is TGTGCCACCAGTGATTTCGACAGGGGGAAAGAGACCCAGTACTTC. Encoded protein: CATSDFDRGKETQYF.